Following are 26 T cell receptor beta chains from one sample sequenced in a study of PD-1 blockade in classical Hodgkin lymphoma. Each patient relapsed following autologous stem cell transplantation, and prior brentuximab vedotin exposure differed. TCRdb keeps only in-frame clones here, not all; method: immunoSEQ multiplex PCR. The sample contains roughly 25,000 clones, 70% to 80% of which appear only once. The sequenced sample was peripheral blood mononuclear cells (PBMCs), obtained at baseline. Receptors originate from a human donor with classical Hodgkin lymphoma.

J is TRBJ2-7 and V is TRBV5-1; the D gene could be TRBD1 or TRBD2 (6 bases each). Germline V lookup: CDR1 SGHRS, CDR2 YFSETQ. V lost 5 bases, J lost 4 bases, and 10 bases lay in between. This CDR3 spans 12 amino acids. DNA for the CDR3: TGCGCCAGCAGTAAAGGGGGGTACGAGCAGTACTTC. Protein sequence: CASSKGGYEQYF.

V gene TRBV7-8 combines with J gene TRBJ2-7, with 11 bases aligning to TRBD1. Germline CDR1 is SGHVS and CDR2 is FQNEAQ. J was trimmed by 4 bases and V by 4 bases; bases with no gene match: 3. The CDR3 sequence is 14 residues long. CDR3 sequence reads: CASSWDRGWYEQYF. CDR3 coding DNA: TGTGCCAGCAGCTGGGACAGGGGGTGGTACGAGCAGTACTTC. The complete variable domain, with remaining parts taken from reference TRBV7-8 and TRBJ2-7, reads GAGVSQSPRYKVAKRGQDVALRCDPISGHVSLFWYQQALGQGPEFLTYFQNEAQLDKSGLPSDRFFAERPEGSVSTLKIQRTQQEDSAVYLCASSWDRGWYEQYFGPGTRLTVT.

V gene TRBV7-8 combines with J gene TRBJ2-5; D is unresolved. Trimming stripped 5 bases from V and 4 bases from J, with 5 bases between. The CDR3 runs 11 residues. Germline CDR1 is SGHVS and CDR2 is FQNEAQ. The CDR3 coding sequence is TGTGCCAGCAGCCCCTTAGAGACCCAGTACTTC. This encodes CASSPLETQYF.

V usage is TRBV5-6 and J usage is TRBJ2-7; D not certain. V was shortened by 2 bases and J by 5 bases, with 5 bases between the two germline ends. Germline CDR1 reads SGHDT; CDR2 reads YYEEEE. This CDR3 spans 11 amino acids. The CDR3 loop is CASSLHHEQYF. The CDR3 coding sequence is TGTGCCAGCAGCTTACACCACGAGCAGTACTTC. The full variable domain, in which reference TRBV5-6 and TRBJ2-7 provide the parts outside the CDR3, is DAGVTQSPTHLIKTRGQQVTLRCSPKSGHDTVSWYQQALGQGPQFIFQYYEEEERQRGNFPDRFSGHQFPNYSSELNVNALLLGDSALYLCASSLHHEQYFGPGTRLTVT.

The rearrangement uses TRBV7-6 and TRBJ2-3; possibly TRBD2 for D (7 bases). V gave up 6 bases and J gave up 1 base, with 17 bases separating them. Germline lookup yields CDR1 SGHVS and CDR2 FNYEAQ. The CDR3 runs 16 residues. The CDR3 is CASSSRGPGGTDTQYF. The CDR3, as DNA: TGTGCCAGCAGTTCGCGGGGGCCCGGCGGCACAGATACGCAGTATTTT.

This chain connects TRBV4-3 to TRBJ1-6; 9 bases line up with TRBD1. Germline V CDR1 and CDR2: LGHNA, YSLEER. The CDR3 length is 16 residues. V trimming: 2 bases; J trimming: 9 bases; junction bases outside the gene matches: 8. DNA for the CDR3: TGCGCCAGCAGCCAAAAACAGGACAGGGGTACTTCACCCCTCCACTTT. This codes for CASSQKQDRGTSPLHF.

The chain links TRBV18 to TRBJ1-1; 10 bases line up with TRBD1. CDR1 and CDR2 (germline): KGHSH, LQKENI. This CDR3 region has 14 residues. The ends lost 3 bases at V and 4 bases at J; junction bases unmatched: 2. The CDR3 coding sequence is TGTGCCAGCTCACCGGGACAGGGGCCCACTGAAGCTTTCTTT. It encodes CASSPGQGPTEAFF.

The CDR3 region has the DNA TGTGCCAGCAGACAATGGGGGGGGTATGGCTACACCTTC. Translation: CASRQWGGYGYTF. This chain uses TRBV6-6 with TRBJ1-2; maybe TRBD1 (5 bases). Between the trimmed V and J ends, which lost 6 bases and 5 bases, there was a span of 13 bases. The CDR3 runs to 13 residues. The germline V gene encodes CDR1 MNHNY and CDR2 SVGAGI (reference sequence).

CDR3 in DNA: TGTGCCAGCAGCCAAGACGGACAGGATAATCAGCCCCAGCATTTT. This sequence encodes CASSQDGQDNQPQHF. The J gene is TRBJ1-5, the V gene TRBV4-2; TRBD1 matches at 7 bases. The CDR3 length is 15 residues. Unmatched junction bases numbered 3, after V lost 0 bases and J lost 4 bases. Germline V CDR1 and CDR2: LGHNA, YNFKEQ.

This chain joins TRBV12-5 and TRBJ2-3; D uncertain. Per the germline V gene, CDR1 is LGHNT and CDR2 is FRNRAP. V lost 7 bases to trimming and J lost 5 bases, with 25 bases between them. The CDR3 contains 17 residues. Here the CDR3 reads CASAITAAISKGDTQYF. The DNA for the CDR3 is TGTGCTAGTGCCATCACCGCGGCCATATCCAAAGGAGATACGCAGTATTTT.

The V and J genes are TRBV5-8 and TRBJ2-7; D is ambiguous. The CDR3 totals 15 residues. The germline V gene has CDR1 SGHTS and CDR2 YDEGEE. The V end lost 0 bases, the J end lost 4 bases, and 14 bases lay between the germline ends. As DNA, the CDR3 is TGTGCCAGCAGCTTGGTAGGGTGGGGAACGTACGAGCAGTACTTC. It specifies CASSLVGWGTYEQYF.

As for this clone: One end of the junction fails to match germline, which may point to a read error. The chain employs TRBV7-3 and TRBJ2-3; D is possibly TRBD1 (6 bases). In germline, CDR1 is SGHTA, CDR2 FQGTGA. The CDR3 extends over 15 amino acids. The CDR3 DNA reads as TGTGCCAGCAACTTACAGGGAAGGGGCACAGATACGCAGTATTTT. Encoded protein: CASNLQGRGTDTQYF.

The chain's CDR3 is CAWSTGTGSSYNSPLHF. CDR3 nucleotide sequence: TGTGCCTGGAGCACCGGGACAGGGAGCTCCTATAATTCACCCCTCCACTTT. The V and J genes are TRBV30 and TRBJ1-6, with 9 bases identical to TRBD1. V shed 3 bases, J shed 0 bases, and the junction held 6 bases outside the gene matches. Germline CDR1 and CDR2: GTSNPN and SVGIG (reference sequence). The CDR3 consists of 17 residues.

J is TRBJ2-7 and V is TRBV6-5; weak D call: TRBD2 (5 bases). Trimming left V 5 bases short and J 2 bases short, with 16 bases between. Germline CDR1 and CDR2: MNHEY and SVGAGI. The CDR3 loop spans 15 amino acids. This CDR3 is CASSPYRGVTYEQYF. The CDR3 bases are TGTGCCAGCAGTCCATACCGGGGAGTTACCTACGAGCAGTACTTC.

This chain links TRBV9 with TRBJ1-5, with TRBD1 identical over 9 bases. Germline CDR1 SGDLS, CDR2 YYNGEE. This CDR3 contains 15 residues. The ends lost 2 bases at V and 5 bases at J; junction bases unmatched: 5. In DNA, the CDR3 is TGTGCCAGCAGCGTGGGGGACAGGGAAGATCAGCCCCAGCATTTT. Amino acids: CASSVGDREDQPQHF. Supplemented by reference TRBV9 and TRBJ1-5, the full variable domain reads DSGVTQTPKHLITATGQRVTLRCSPRSGDLSVYWYQQSLDQGLQFLIQYYNGEERAKGNILERFSAQQFPDLHSELNLSSLELGDSALYFCASSVGDREDQPQHFGDGTRLSIL.

This clone was detected only a few times. This chain connects TRBV25-1 to TRBJ1-5; no clear D gene. Germline V lookup: CDR1 MGHDK, CDR2 SYGVNS. The CDR3 covers 12 residues. Trimming shortened V by 11 bases and J by 2 bases, and 10 bases separated the two germline ends. The CDR3 here is CASGVGNQPQHF. CDR3 DNA: TGTGCCTCTGGGGTTGGCAATCAGCCCCAGCATTTT.

The chain employs TRBV4-1 and TRBJ2-3; 9 bases are shared with TRBD2. CDR1 MGHRA and CDR2 YSYEKL come from the germline V gene. V lost 5 bases and J lost 0; bases outside the gene matches: 6. The CDR3 contains 16 residues. The CDR3 loop reads CASSRTSDISTDTQYF. CDR3 sequence (DNA): TGCGCCAGCAGCAGGACTAGCGATATTAGCACAGATACGCAGTATTTT.

Points on this clone: The same CDR3 can be traced to other DNA sequences in this sample. The chain uses TRBV5-5 and TRBJ2-7; D not resolved. CDR3 size: 12 residues. Trimming stripped 0 bases from V and 4 bases from J, with 5 bases between. In germline, CDR1 is SGHKS, CDR2 YYEKEE (reference sequence). The CDR3 DNA reads as TGTGCCAGCAGCTTGGTGGGGTACGAGCAGTACTTC. Translating it yields CASSLVGYEQYF. Looking up the rest from reference TRBV5-5 and TRBJ2-7 gives the full variable domain: DAGVTQSPTHLIKTRGQQVTLRCSPISGHKSVSWYQQVLGQGPQFIFQYYEKEERGRGNFPDRFSARQFPNYSSELNVNALLLGDSALYLCASSLVGYEQYFGPGTRLTVT.

The J gene is TRBJ1-3, the V gene TRBV21-1. TRBV21-1 is an annotated pseudogene. CDR3 length equals 12 residues. CDR3: CASSKGRNTIYF. As DNA, the CDR3 is TGTGCCAGCAGCAAAGGGAGAAACACCATATATTTT.

The chain employs TRBV10-3 and TRBJ1-1; D remains unclear. The CDR3 is 15 residues long. From germline, CDR1 is ENHRY and CDR2 SYGVKD. Trimming pared 6 bases from V and 1 base from J, leaving 15 bases between. CDR3 region: CAISQSPRENTEAFF. CDR3 nucleotides: TGTGCCATCAGCCAAAGTCCCCGAGAGAACACTGAAGCTTTCTTT.

This chain links TRBV15 with TRBJ1-5, with D tentatively TRBD1 (5 bases). Germline values: CDR1 LNHNV, CDR2 YYDKDF (reference sequence). This CDR3 has 15 amino acids. With 0 bases removed from V and 4 bases from J, the gap between germline ends came to 10 bases. Here the CDR3 reads CATSRDIGENQPQHF. CDR3 in DNA: TGTGCCACCAGCAGAGATATAGGGGAAAATCAGCCCCAGCATTTT.

A word on this clone: The junction and the germline gene differ at one end; a read error may be behind it. The gene calls are TRBV4-3 and TRBJ2-3; D unclear. CDR3 length: 13 residues. Germline V lookup: CDR1 LGHNA, CDR2 YSLEER. The CDR3 here is CASSQPNTDKQYF. The CDR3 DNA follows: TGCGCCAGCAGCCAACCAAATACAGATAAGCAGTATTTT.

This rearrangement joins TRBV29-1 to TRBJ1-3; D is unresolved. This CDR3 spans 11 amino acids. V lost 3 bases and J 8 bases, leaving 8 bases between the germline ends. CDR1 and CDR2 (germline): SQVTM, ANQGSEA. This chain's CDR3 is CSVDMGHTIYF. The CDR3 region has the DNA TGCAGCGTTGATATGGGCCACACCATATATTTT.

The rearrangement uses TRBV11-2 and TRBJ2-5, with D possibly TRBD2 on 6 matching bases. The CDR3 consists of 17 residues. With 1 base removed from V and 4 bases from J, the gap between germline ends came to 19 bases. The germline V gene encodes CDR1 SGHAT and CDR2 FQNNGV. CDR3 sequence reads: CASSLGGWTWEVETQYF. The CDR3 DNA sequence: TGTGCCAGCAGCTTAGGAGGCTGGACCTGGGAGGTAGAGACCCAGTACTTC.

This clone is categorized as large. Other nucleotide sequences in the sample specify the same CDR3. The chain combines TRBV4-3 with TRBJ2-7, with D perhaps TRBD1 (6 bases). From germline, CDR1 is LGHNA and CDR2 YSLEER. Trimming took off 0 bases at V and 1 base at J, with 7 bases between the two ends. The CDR3 is made up of 14 amino acids. CDR3 in DNA: TGCGCCAGCAGCCAAGATAGGGGGTCCTACGAGCAGTACTTC. Translating it yields CASSQDRGSYEQYF.

The J gene is TRBJ1-2, the V gene TRBV12-5; no reliable D call. Per the germline V gene, CDR1 is LGHNT and CDR2 is FRNRAP. This CDR3 contains 12 residues. Trimming left V 5 bases short and J 1 base short, with 5 bases between. The CDR3 loop reads CASGRDNYGYTF. The CDR3 DNA follows: TGTGCTAGTGGTCGGGATAACTATGGCTACACCTTC.